This T cell receptor (beta chain) was recorded in a study of neurological immune-mediated disorders. The sample holds many counts of this clonotype. The antigen is unknown. General study results and limits: No CDR3 amino acid sequences were shared by expanded clones across subjects, suggesting private repertoires in all groups.

The CDR3 totals 15 residues. The ends were cut back, 6 bases at V and 2 bases at J, with 17 bases in the middle. Germline CDR1 DFQATT, CDR2 SNEGSKA (reference sequence). With 10-nucleotide random UMIs, 5'RACE was used to make the cDNA. TCRdb passed the 5' RACE reads through MiXCR, listing each CDR3 protein once. Among 40,000 or so distinct CDR3 sequences, roughly 7.3% were seen once, and the ten largest hold 4.4%. The chain uses TRBV20-1 and TRBJ2-4; D is perhaps TRBD2 (6 bases). The sequence came from a woman aged 40 to 50 in good health. The sequenced sample consisted of PBMCs. CDR3 DNA sequence: TGCAGTGCCCGGGGACTTCCTCGTACCAAAAACATTCAGTACTTC. It translates to CSARGLPRTKNIQYF.